These 24 T cell receptor beta chains originate from one sample sequenced in a study of cytomegalovirus exposure and HLA in healthy donors (dated by TCRdb to 2016 to 2017). The library was prepared using the immunoSEQ multiplex PCR assay. For the multiplex PCR, a mixture combining 60 forward primers for TCR Vbeta segments and 13 reverse primers for TCR Jbeta segments was used. TCRdb retrieved this table from immuneACCESS and kept in-frame rearrangements only. Not all clones are present; in checked studies, unresolved V genes account for under half, and no reason is known for the remainder. The sample records 150,000 to 200,000 clones, 87% of which are singletons. Jointly, the top ten make up more than 1% of the sample. The sample comprised PBMCs. All receptors come from a boy between 2 and 10 years old in good health and CMV-seronegative.

The J gene is TRBJ2-6, the V gene TRBV5-5; 7 bases fit TRBD1. Per germline, CDR1 SGHKS and CDR2 YYEKEE (reference sequence). The CDR3 consists of 14 residues. CDR3: CATGFSSGANVLTF. The CDR3 nucleotides are TGTGCGACAGGGTTTTCCTCTGGGGCCAACGTCCTGACTTTC.

The chain recombines TRBV5-8 with TRBJ2-7; possible D gene TRBD1, 6 bases. Germline-derived CDR1 and CDR2 are SGHTS and YDEGEE. V lost 0 bases, J lost 0 bases, and 19 bases lay in between. The CDR3 is 18 residues long. CDR3 bases: TGTGCCAGCAGCTTGGAGGGGCTGGGACAAATTTTCTCCTACGAGCAGTACTTC. It specifies CASSLEGLGQIFSYEQYF.

The chain carries TRBV9 and TRBJ1-3, with D unclear. The CDR3 sequence is 14 residues long. The germline V gene has CDR1 SGDLS and CDR2 YYNGEE. Trimming took off 6 bases at V and 0 bases at J, with 10 bases between the two ends. CDR3 region: CASNPHGSGNTIYF. CDR3 sequence (DNA): TGTGCCAGCAACCCTCACGGCTCTGGAAACACCATATATTTT.

This chain connects TRBV18 to TRBJ2-2; D not resolved. Germline V gene lookup returns CDR1 KGHSH and CDR2 LQKENI. The CDR3 extends over 14 amino acids. V lost 0 bases and J 6 bases, leaving 8 bases between the germline ends. The CDR3 reads CASSPPSSSGELFF. The CDR3 coding sequence is TGTGCCAGCTCACCACCTAGCAGTTCCGGGGAGCTGTTTTTT.

This rearrangement joins TRBV19 to TRBJ1-5; 8 bases align to TRBD1. V trimming: 3 bases; J trimming: 0 bases; junction bases outside the gene matches: 10. CDR3 length: 18 residues. The germline V gene encodes CDR1 LNHDA and CDR2 SQIVND (reference sequence). CDR3 amino acids: CASSMGDRPRISNQPQHF. In DNA, the CDR3 is TGTGCCAGTAGTATGGGGGACAGGCCGAGGATTAGCAATCAGCCCCAGCATTTT.

The V call is TRBV29-1, the J call TRBJ2-7; D is perhaps TRBD1 (5 bases). This CDR3 contains 13 residues. Germline V gives CDR1 SQVTM, CDR2 ANQGSEA. The ends were cut back, 4 bases at V and 2 bases at J, with 12 bases in the middle. DNA of the CDR3: TGCAGCGTTGGAGGCAGGGCCGCCTACGAGCAGTACTTC. It specifies CSVGGRAAYEQYF.

This clone was counted a few times. This chain links TRBV7-3 with TRBJ2-6, with a tentative D call TRBD2 (5 bases). The germline V gene has CDR1 SGHTA and CDR2 FQGTGA. The CDR3 runs to 17 residues. V was pared by 4 bases and J by 1 base, with 14 bases between. CDR3 sequence reads: CASSSPGDLSGANVLTF. Written as DNA, the CDR3 is TGTGCCAGCAGCTCCCCCGGGGATCTTTCTGGGGCCAACGTCCTGACTTTC.

The rearrangement links TRBV19 to TRBJ1-1, with 8 bases fitting TRBD1. The CDR3 length is 14 residues. The V and J ends lost 7 bases and 3 bases, in that order; junction bases with no gene match: 7. CDR1 is LNHDA, CDR2 SQIVND, per germline (reference sequence). The CDR3 sequence: CASTSGQVYTEAFF. The CDR3 nucleotides read TGTGCCAGTACCTCGGGACAGGTCTACACTGAAGCTTTCTTT. The entire variable domain, with the rest obtained from reference TRBV19 and TRBJ1-1, is as follows: DGGITQSPKYLFRKEGQNVTLSCEQNLNHDAMYWYRQDPGQGLRLIYYSQIVNDFQKGDIAEGYSVSREKKESFPLTVTSAQKNPTAFYLCASTSGQVYTEAFFGQGTRLTVV.

The chain links TRBV29-1 to TRBJ1-1; D unresolved. The germline gives CDR1 SQVTM, CDR2 ANQGSEA. There are 17 residues in the CDR3. V was shortened by 7 bases and J by 2 bases, with 26 bases between the two germline ends. The CDR3 DNA reads TGCAGCGCTGTTCAAAAGGAGGGTGGCAGGTTAAACACTGAAGCTTTCTTT. Translating it yields CSAVQKEGGRLNTEAFF. The full variable domain, completed using reference TRBV29-1 and TRBJ1-1, is SAVISQKPSRDICQRGTSLTIQCQVDSQVTMMFWYRQQPGQSLTLIATANQGSEATYESGFVIDKFPISRPNLTFSTLTVSNMSPEDSSIYLCSAVQKEGGRLNTEAFFGQGTRLTVV.

This clone appeared a single time. The chain employs TRBV20-1 and TRBJ1-1; the match to TRBD1 covers 8 bases. CDR3 size: 11 residues. CDR1 is DFQATT, CDR2 SNEGSKA, per germline (reference sequence). The CDR3 nucleotides are TGCATTACCGGGACAGGATTTCACGCTTTCTTT. Amino acids: CITGTGFHAFF.

About this clone itself: The CDR3 does not end in the conserved phenylalanine or tryptophan, so this is likely a read error. The chain couples TRBV2 to TRBJ1-2; TRBD1 might be the D (6 bases). Deletions cut 6 bases from V and 4 bases from J, with 18 bases between. CDR3 length equals 15 residues. CDR1 is SNHLY and CDR2 is FYNNEI in the germline V gene. The chain's CDR3 is CASRANREGSYGYTL. For the CDR3, the DNA is TGTGCCAGCAGGGCGAACAGGGAGGGGAGCTATGGCTACACCCTC.

This clone was detected a few times. The V call is TRBV6-6, the J call TRBJ1-6; maybe TRBD1 (5 bases). Germline CDR1 reads MNHNY; CDR2 reads SVGAGI (reference sequence). CDR3 length equals 15 residues. With 4 bases removed from V and 1 base from J, the gap between germline ends came to 8 bases. As DNA, the CDR3 is TGTGCCAGCAGTTCAGGGCGATCCTATAATTCACCCCTCCACTTT. Its translation: CASSSGRSYNSPLHF.

The V and J genes are TRBV5-6 and TRBJ2-5; possible D gene TRBD2, 5 bases. The J call may be mistaken, given a closer DNA end match to TRBJ2-7. This CDR3 region has 15 residues. CDR1 and CDR2 (germline): SGHDT, YYEEEE. CDR3 in amino acids: CASSSPGREIYEQYF. The CDR3 nucleotides read TGTGCCAGCAGCTCCCCCGGACGGGAAATCTACGAGCAGTACTTC.

The rearrangement links TRBV15 to TRBJ2-6, with 8 nucleotides matching TRBD1. The CDR3 length is 18 residues. J was trimmed by 2 bases and V by 0 bases; bases with no gene match: 6. The germline CDR1 and CDR2 sequences are LNHNV and YYDKDF (reference sequence). This chain's CDR3 is CATSRDRQGAPGANVLTF. CDR3 coding DNA: TGTGCCACCAGCAGAGACCGGCAGGGGGCCCCTGGGGCCAACGTCCTGACTTTC.

On this clone itself: At one boundary the junction diverges from the germline segment, which might be a read error. V is TRBV7-9 and J is TRBJ2-7; possibly TRBD2 for D (6 bases). Germline lookup yields CDR1 SEHNR and CDR2 FQNEAQ (reference sequence). The CDR3 is made up of 18 amino acids. The CDR3 protein is CSSSSTDHEGLMAYEQYF. The CDR3, as DNA: TGTTCCAGCAGCTCCACCGATCATGAGGGACTGATGGCCTACGAGCAGTACTTC.

J is TRBJ2-2 and V is TRBV28; 10 nucleotides agree with TRBD1. The V and J ends lost 5 bases and 3 bases, in that order; junction bases with no gene match: 15. The CDR3 runs to 19 residues. Germline V gene sequence: CDR1 MDHEN, CDR2 SYDVKM. CDR3 region: CASSPRDRGPLSDTGELFF. The DNA for the CDR3 is TGTGCCAGCAGTCCCAGGGACAGGGGTCCCCTAAGTGACACCGGGGAGCTGTTTTTT.

The J gene is TRBJ2-5, the V gene TRBV9; TRBD2 aligns across 9 bases. Trimming cost V 0 bases and J 1 base; bases outside gene matches: 7. Germline assignment: CDR1 SGDLS and CDR2 YYNGEE. The CDR3 spans 17 residues. CDR3 amino acids: CASSVGGGGVFQETQYF. DNA for the CDR3: TGTGCCAGCAGCGTAGGTGGCGGGGGGGTCTTCCAAGAGACCCAGTACTTC.

The rearrangement links TRBV9 to TRBJ2-1, with 12 bases aligning to TRBD2. V shed 3 bases, J shed 0 bases, and the junction held 10 bases outside the gene matches. This CDR3 region has 19 residues. Germline loops: CDR1 SGDLS, CDR2 YYNGEE. The CDR3 DNA reads TGTGCCAGCAGCGGACTAGCGGGGGCCTTAACGAGCTCCTACAATGAGCAGTTCTTC. Residues: CASSGLAGALTSSYNEQFF.

The J gene is TRBJ1-1, the V gene TRBV5-1; possibly TRBD1 for D (6 bases). This CDR3 has 15 amino acids. Trimming shortened V by 2 bases and J by 3 bases, and 14 bases separated the two germline ends. Germline CDR1 SGHRS, CDR2 YFSETQ. DNA of the CDR3: TGCGCCAGCAGCTTAGATTTGACAGGAGACACTGAAGCTTTCTTT. Translated: CASSLDLTGDTEAFF.

The V and J genes are TRBV9 and TRBJ2-7; tentatively, D is TRBD1 (5 bases). The V gene's germline CDR1 is SGDLS and CDR2 YYNGEE. The CDR3 sequence is 15 residues long. Between the trimmed V and J ends, which lost 3 bases and 4 bases, there was a span of 17 bases. The DNA for the CDR3 is TGTGCCAGCAGCGAACGACAGTGGTTAATGTACGAGCAGTACTTC. It is translated as CASSERQWLMYEQYF.

V is TRBV6-5 and J is TRBJ1-2, with unresolved D. Trimming removed 6 bases at V and 2 bases at J, with 10 bases between. Per the germline V gene, CDR1 is MNHEY and CDR2 is SVGAGI. This CDR3 is 13 amino acids long. CDR3 protein: CASSQTSNYGYTF. The CDR3, as DNA: TGTGCCAGCAGCCAAACGAGCAACTATGGCTACACCTTC.

The V gene is TRBV11-2, the J gene TRBJ2-1; possible D gene TRBD1, 6 bases. The V end was cut by 0 bases, the J end by 10 bases, with 13 bases between. This CDR3 has 14 residues. Germline-derived CDR1 and CDR2 are SGHAT and FQNNGV. The CDR3 region is CASSLDPWGTEQFF. The CDR3 DNA reads as TGTGCCAGCAGCTTAGACCCGTGGGGGACAGAGCAGTTCTTC. Together with reference TRBV11-2 and TRBJ2-1, the CDR3 gives the full variable domain: EAGVAQSPRYKIIEKRQSVAFWCNPISGHATLYWYQQILGQGPKLLIQFQNNGVVDDSQLPKDRFSAERLKGVDSTLKIQPAKLEDSAVYLCASSLDPWGTEQFFGPGTRLTVL.

In the case of this clone: The same CDR3 arises from other DNA sequences in this sample as well. The CDR3 spells CASSLASYPIYF. The DNA of the CDR3 is TGTGCCAGCAGCTTAGCTAGCTATCCTATATACTTC. This chain uses TRBV7-9 with TRBJ2-7, with D unresolved. Trimming removed 0 bases from V and 13 bases from J, with 13 bases in between. Germline CDR1 reads SEHNR; CDR2 reads FQNEAQ (reference sequence). The CDR3 totals 12 residues.

The chain links TRBV4-1 to TRBJ1-3; 10 positions agree with TRBD1. This CDR3 comprises 18 residues. Germline V gene lookup returns CDR1 MGHRA and CDR2 YSYEKL. J lost 1 base, V lost 0 bases, and 6 bases had no gene match. CDR3 DNA sequence: TGCGCCAGCAGCCAAGATTCCTCGGGACAGGGGTCTGGAAACACCATATATTTT. It codes for CASSQDSSGQGSGNTIYF.